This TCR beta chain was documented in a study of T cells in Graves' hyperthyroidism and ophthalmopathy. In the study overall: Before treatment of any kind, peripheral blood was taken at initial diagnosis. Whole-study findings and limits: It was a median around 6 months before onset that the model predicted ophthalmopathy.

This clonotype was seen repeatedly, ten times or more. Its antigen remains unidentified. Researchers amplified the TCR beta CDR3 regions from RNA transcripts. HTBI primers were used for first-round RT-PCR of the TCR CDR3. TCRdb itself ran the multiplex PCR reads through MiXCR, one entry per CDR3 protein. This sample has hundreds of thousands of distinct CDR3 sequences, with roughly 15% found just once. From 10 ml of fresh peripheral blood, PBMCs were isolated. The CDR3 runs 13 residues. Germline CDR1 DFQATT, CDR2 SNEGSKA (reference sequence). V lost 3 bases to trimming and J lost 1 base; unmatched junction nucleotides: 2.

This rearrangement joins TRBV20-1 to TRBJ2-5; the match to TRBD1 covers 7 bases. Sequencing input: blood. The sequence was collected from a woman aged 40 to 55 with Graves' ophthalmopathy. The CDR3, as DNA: TGCAGTGCTAGTGGACAGGTCCAAGAGACCCAGTACTTC. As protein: CSASGQVQETQYF.